The clone carrying this T cell receptor beta chain has ten or more counts. Its target is unknown. One entry per CDR3 protein results from TCRdb running MiXCR on the 5' RACE reads. The repertoire holds some 130,000 distinct CDR3 sequences, with around 8.5% as singletons. Trimming stripped 6 bases from V and 4 bases from J, with 19 bases between. The length of the CDR3 is 16 residues. The source of the sample is a study of CD8 T cells in ankylosing spondylitis. Whole-study results and caveats: CD8+ disease-linked clones were present at relatively low frequencies in blood.

V and J are TRBV12-3 or TRBV12-4 and TRBJ2-1, with D unclear. Sample: blood, either unsorted or a sorted T cell fraction (not recorded which). The clonotype originates from a male donor with ankylosing spondylitis or in good health (not recorded which). The CDR3 DNA reads TGTGCCAGCAGCCAAGACGCCGCAACCTGGTACAATGAGCAGTTCTTC. Translating it yields CASSQDAATWYNEQFF.